This T cell receptor (beta chain) was sequenced for a study of T cell responses to AZD1222 COVID-19 vaccine. Investigators merged groups given second doses at roughly 4 or roughly 12 weeks. Sequenced by immunoSEQ multiplex PCR; TCRdb stores in-frame clones only, minus some. The data hold 150,000 to 160,000 clones, with 75% to 90% observed a single time. Trimming removed 1 base from V and 1 base from J, with 3 bases in between. Per the germline V gene, CDR1 is SGHKS and CDR2 is YYEKEE (reference sequence). This CDR3 spans 13 amino acids. The gene calls are TRBV5-5 and TRBJ1-3; no reliable D call. The specimen comprised peripheral blood, sampled 28 days after the second AZD1222 dose. This TCR was recovered from an adult who received the AZD1222 COVID-19 vaccine. The CDR3 region is CASSLTSGNTIYF. The CDR3 DNA sequence: TGTGCCAGCAGCTTGACATCTGGAAACACCATATATTTT.